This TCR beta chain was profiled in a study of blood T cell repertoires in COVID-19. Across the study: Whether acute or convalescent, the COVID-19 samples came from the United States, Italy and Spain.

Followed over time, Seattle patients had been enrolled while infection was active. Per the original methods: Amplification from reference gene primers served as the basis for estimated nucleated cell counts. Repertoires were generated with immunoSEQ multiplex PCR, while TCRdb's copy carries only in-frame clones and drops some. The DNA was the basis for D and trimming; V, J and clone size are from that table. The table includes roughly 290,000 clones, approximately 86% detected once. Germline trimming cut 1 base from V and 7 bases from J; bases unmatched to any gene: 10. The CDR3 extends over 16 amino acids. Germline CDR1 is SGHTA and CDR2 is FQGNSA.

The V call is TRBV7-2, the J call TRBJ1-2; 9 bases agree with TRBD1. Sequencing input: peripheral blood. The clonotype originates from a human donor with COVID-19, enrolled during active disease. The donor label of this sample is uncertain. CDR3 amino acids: CASSLEITGGGIGYTF. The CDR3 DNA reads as TGTGCCAGCAGCTTAGAAATCACAGGGGGCGGAATTGGCTACACCTTC.